This T cell receptor (beta chain) stems from a study of blood T cell repertoires in COVID-19. Study-level background: From T cells, B-cell-depleted T cells, or PBMCs came the material, which was cDNA or gDNA.

Assay used: immunoSEQ multiplex PCR; TCRdb lists only in-frame clones, some missing. The data hold around 260,000 clones, with roughly 84% observed a single time. The CDR3 totals 15 residues. The germline V gene encodes CDR1 LNHDA and CDR2 SQIVND (reference sequence). V lost 5 bases, J lost 7 bases, and 21 bases lay in between. Sequencing was carried out using peripheral blood. The J gene is TRBJ2-7, the V gene TRBV19; D not resolved. This receptor was obtained from a human donor with COVID-19, enrolled during active disease. The donor label of this sample is uncertain. This CDR3 reads CASSGGGSPLEEQYF. CDR3 bases: TGTGCCAGTAGTGGCGGTGGCAGCCCCCTAGAAGAGCAGTACTTC.